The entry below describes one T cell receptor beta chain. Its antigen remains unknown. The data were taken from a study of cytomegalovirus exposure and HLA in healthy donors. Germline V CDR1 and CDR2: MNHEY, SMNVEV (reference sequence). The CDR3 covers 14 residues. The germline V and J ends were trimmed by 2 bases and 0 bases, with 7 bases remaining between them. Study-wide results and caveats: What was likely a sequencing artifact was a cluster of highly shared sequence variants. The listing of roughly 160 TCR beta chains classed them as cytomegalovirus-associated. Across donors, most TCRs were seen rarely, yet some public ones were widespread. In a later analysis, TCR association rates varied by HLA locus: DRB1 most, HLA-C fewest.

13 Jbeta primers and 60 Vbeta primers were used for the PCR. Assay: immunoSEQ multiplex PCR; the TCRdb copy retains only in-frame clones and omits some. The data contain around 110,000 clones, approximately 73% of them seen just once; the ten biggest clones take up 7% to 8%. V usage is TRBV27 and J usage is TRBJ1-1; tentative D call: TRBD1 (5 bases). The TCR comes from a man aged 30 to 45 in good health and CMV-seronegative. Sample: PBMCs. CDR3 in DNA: TGTGCCAGCAGTTTAGACAGCTTGAACACTGAAGCTTTCTTT. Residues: CASSLDSLNTEAFF.